This record concerns one T cell receptor beta chain sequence. The germline V gene has CDR1 ENHRY and CDR2 SYGVKD. This CDR3 has 13 residues. V shed 8 bases and J shed 0 bases, with 8 bases lying between them. Reverse transcription used about 0.45 to 1 ug RNA and random hexamers. Each CDR3 protein gets one entry after TCRdb re-called the immunoSEQ multiplex PCR reads with MiXCR. Counted here are tens of thousands of distinct CDR3 sequences, around 90% occurring once; the ten biggest clones make up approximately 0.46%. This specimen belongs to a study of CD8 T cells in Susac syndrome. This chain connects TRBV10-3 to TRBJ1-3, with D maybe TRBD1 (6 bases). Specimen: CD8+ T cells from PBMCs. The TCR originated in a human donor with multiple sclerosis. The CDR3 reads CAIRTVSGNTIYF. The CDR3 DNA sequence: TGTGCCATCCGGACAGTCTCTGGAAACACCATATATTTT.